A selection of T cell receptor beta chains follows, all from one sample in a study of shared clonotypes between healthy human individuals. The repertoire was sequenced with immunoSEQ multiplex PCR; TCRdb's copy has only in-frame clones and lacks some. The sample has around 2.1 million clones; under 95% are singletons. Sequencing was done on a sample of naive CD8+ T cells from PBMCs. The receptor source for this set is a man aged 18-30 years in good health. Some clones in this sample may be carry-over from other donors' samples. CDR3s include the opening cysteine and the closing phenylalanine or tryptophan. A D gene is named only where the DNA matches it firmly.

.	TRBV27	TRBJ2-7	CASSFSRTYEQYF	TGTGCCAGCAGTTTCAGCAGAACCTACGAGCAGTACTTC
.	TRBV4-1	TRBJ1-1	CASSQGTGIASEAFF	TGCGCCAGCAGCCAAGGAACAGGGATTGCGTCTGAAGCTTTCTTT
TRBD2	TRBV9	TRBJ2-3	CASSVGLADLSRNTDTQYF	TGTGCCAGCAGCGTAGGACTAGCGGATCTCTCACGAAACACAGATACGCAGTATTTT
.	TRBV7-2	TRBJ2-2	CASQGSVAIRAGELFF	TGTGCCAGCCAGGGGTCAGTCGCTATTCGCGCCGGGGAGCTGTTTTTT
.	TRBV7-9	TRBJ2-7	CASSLGRGEQYF	TGTGCCAGCAGCCTAGGACGGGGCGAGCAGTACTTC
TRBD1	TRBV6-5	TRBJ1-2	CASRPDRGSGYTF	TGTGCCAGCAGGCCCGACAGGGGATCTGGCTACACCTTC
.	TRBV28	TRBJ2-7	CASRTRDRYNEQYF	TGTGCCAGCAGAACTCGGGATAGGTACAACGAGCAGTACTTC
.	TRBV27	TRBJ2-1	CASSSFQGRSYNEQFF	TGTGCCAGCAGTTCGTTCCAAGGAAGATCCTACAATGAGCAGTTCTTC
.	TRBV14	TRBJ2-1	CASSQGGWASNEQFF	TGTGCCAGCAGCCAAGGTGGGTGGGCTAGTAATGAGCAGTTCTTC
.	TRBV19	TRBJ2-3	CASSIDGSSTDTQYF	TGTGCCAGTAGTATCGACGGGAGTAGCACAGATACGCAGTATTTT
.	TRBV7-9	TRBJ1-1	CASSFGQLGTEAFF	TGTGCCAGCAGCTTCGGACAGTTGGGGACTGAAGCTTTCTTT